The 14 T cell receptor beta chains below were found in one sample sequenced in a study of identical twins. TCRdb re-called the 5' RACE reads through MiXCR, storing one row per CDR3 protein. The sample carries around 500,000 distinct CDR3 sequences, over 12% recorded once. In addition, the sample was reused for a study of yellow fever vaccine responses in identical twins.

Sequenced sample: CD4+ T cells sorted from blood. The origin of the receptors is a woman aged 18 to 35 in good health.

In this sample, this clonotype turned up a few times. The J gene is TRBJ2-1, the V gene TRBV20-1; 13 bases align to TRBD2. V gave up 2 bases and J gave up 8 bases; unmatched junction bases: 3. The CDR3 has 14 residues. The germline CDR1 and CDR2 sequences are DFQATT and SNEGSKA (reference sequence). CDR3 DNA: TGCAGTGCTAGAAGACTAGCGGGAGGCGATGAGCAGTTCTTC. As protein: CSARRLAGGDEQFF.

This clonotype was observed a few times. The chain uses TRBV7-2 and TRBJ2-7, with a possible D match to TRBD1 (5 bases). Germline V gene data show CDR1 as SGHTA and CDR2 as FQGNSA. The CDR3 runs to 14 residues. The V and J ends lost 4 bases and 2 bases respectively, with 12 bases between them. The DNA for the CDR3 is TGTGCCAGCAGCTCGCCAAAGACAGCCTACGAGCAGTACTTC. This encodes CASSSPKTAYEQYF.

This clonotype occurred a few times. This chain uses TRBV20-1 with TRBJ2-1; D remains ambiguous. V lost 2 bases and J lost 3, with 5 bases in between. CDR3 length: 12 residues. The germline V gene has CDR1 DFQATT and CDR2 SNEGSKA (reference sequence). This CDR3 reads CSARLNYNEQFF. Written as DNA, the CDR3 is TGCAGTGCTAGATTAAACTACAATGAGCAGTTCTTC.

The genes are TRBV5-1 and TRBJ2-1; either TRBD1 or TRBD2 may fit D (5 bases each). The CDR3 length is 18 residues. V lost 0 bases and J 0 bases, leaving 16 bases between the germline ends. From germline, CDR1 is SGHRS and CDR2 YFSETQ. The CDR3 DNA follows: TGCGCCAGCAGCTTGGGAGGGGCAGGTCTTAGCTCCTACAATGAGCAGTTCTTC. This encodes CASSLGGAGLSSYNEQFF.

The chain is built from TRBV20-1 and TRBJ2-3; D is unresolved. Trimming cost V 2 bases and J 0 bases, with 15 bases left between them. This CDR3 contains 16 residues. Germline values: CDR1 DFQATT, CDR2 SNEGSKA (reference sequence). The CDR3 DNA reads TGCAGTGCTAGATCCGACGAAAGACCTAGCACAGATACGCAGTATTTT. Protein product: CSARSDERPSTDTQYF.

The CDR3 DNA is TGTGCCAGCAGTTACTTCCGGCGACTAGCGGGGGGGCCCGGCACCGGGGAGCTGTTTTTT. Residues: CASSYFRRLAGGPGTGELFF. The chain joins TRBV6-2 or TRBV6-3 to TRBJ2-2, with 14 bases that match TRBD2. In germline, CDR1 is MNHEY, CDR2 SVGEGT. The V gene end was trimmed by 1 base and the J gene end by 4 bases; junction bases not matched to a gene: 11. The CDR3 has 20 residues.

The sample holds a few counts of this clonotype. The chain joins TRBV15 to TRBJ2-5; 7 positions agree with TRBD1. The CDR3 covers 14 residues. With 5 bases clipped from V and 6 bases from J, the junction kept 9 bases outside the gene matches. Germline CDR1 LNHNV, CDR2 YYDKDF (reference sequence). CDR3 DNA: TGTGCCACCAGCCCTGACAGGGTTTCGAAGACCCAGTACTTC. This codes for CATSPDRVSKTQYF.

The genes are TRBV7-3 and TRBJ2-7; 8 bases match TRBD2. The V and J ends lost 2 bases and 7 bases, in that order; junction bases with no gene match: 7. The CDR3 has 14 residues. Per the germline V gene, CDR1 is SGHTA and CDR2 is FQGTGA. CDR3 in DNA: TGTGCCAGCAGCTTATACGGGGGGGCAGGGGAGCAGTACTTC. This gives the protein CASSLYGGAGEQYF.

This clonotype was observed a handful of times. CDR3 DNA: TGTGCCAGCACCTACAAGTCCCAGGGGTACGAGCAGTACTTC. Its protein product is CASTYKSQGYEQYF. The chain uses TRBV28 and TRBJ2-7; D is perhaps TRBD1 (6 bases). V lost 7 bases and J 4 bases, leaving 17 bases between the germline ends. In germline, CDR1 is MDHEN, CDR2 SYDVKM. CDR3 size: 14 residues.

Ten or more counts support this clonotype. The chain couples TRBV4-1 to TRBJ1-1; D not certain. Germline-derived CDR1 and CDR2 are MGHRA and YSYEKL. V lost 0 bases to trimming and J lost 3 bases, with 5 bases between them. The CDR3 runs to 13 residues. The CDR3 loop is CASSQERYTEAFF. Written as DNA, the CDR3 is TGCGCCAGCAGCCAAGAAAGGTACACTGAAGCTTTCTTT.

V gene TRBV7-9 combines with J gene TRBJ1-1; maybe TRBD1 (5 bases). Germline-derived CDR1 and CDR2 are SEHNR and FQNEAQ (reference sequence). Trimming shortened V by 5 bases and J by 5 bases, and 15 bases separated the two germline ends. CDR3 size: 14 residues. The CDR3 DNA reads TGTGCCAGCAGCCTTACTACTGGGACGACTGAAGCTTTCTTT. Its protein product is CASSLTTGTTEAFF. The full variable domain, in which reference TRBV7-9 and TRBJ1-1 provide the parts outside the CDR3, is DTGVSQNPRHKITKRGQNVTFRCDPISEHNRLYWYRQTLGQGPEFLTYFQNEAQLEKSRLLSDRFSAERPKGSFSTLEIQRTEQGDSAMYLCASSLTTGTTEAFFGQGTRLTVV.

This clonotype has only a few counts. V gene TRBV6-2 or TRBV6-3 combines with J gene TRBJ2-5; TRBD1 might be the D (5 bases). Trimming pared 2 bases from V and 1 base from J, leaving 8 bases between. The CDR3 is made up of 14 amino acids. The germline V gene has CDR1 MNHEY and CDR2 SVGEGT. The CDR3 region is CASSYVQGQETQYF. The CDR3 bases are TGTGCCAGCAGTTACGTGCAGGGCCAAGAGACCCAGTACTTC.

This clonotype has just a few counts. The genes are TRBV7-2 and TRBJ2-5; 8 nucleotides agree with TRBD1. This CDR3 contains 17 residues. Germline-derived CDR1 and CDR2 are SGHTA and FQGNSA. V was pared by 2 bases and J by 5 bases, with 13 bases of the junction left unmatched. This CDR3 reads CASSLTQGALRAETQYF. DNA of the CDR3: TGTGCCAGCAGCTTAACTCAGGGGGCATTGCGGGCTGAGACCCAGTACTTC.

The chain joins TRBV6-1 to TRBJ2-7, with D tentatively TRBD2 (5 bases). The V end lost 6 bases, the J end lost 2 bases, and 11 bases lay between the germline ends. In germline, CDR1 is MNHNS, CDR2 SASEGT. The CDR3 loop spans 13 amino acids. CDR3 protein: CASRGSATYEQYF. DNA of the CDR3: TGTGCCAGCAGGGGTAGCGCGACCTACGAGCAGTACTTC.